The clone carrying this T cell receptor beta chain appeared a single time. What it binds is not known. The data originate from a study of somatic mutations in cytotoxic T cells in rheumatoid arthritis. Overall study: Patient blood, less than 35 ml in EDTA, was obtained immediately after diagnosis and prior to the start of any treatment.

The V end lost 0 bases, the J end lost 6 bases, and 15 bases lay between the germline ends. The CDR3 consists of 15 residues. Looked up from germline, CDR1 is SGDLS and CDR2 is YYNGEE. Study conclusions and caveats: The slight TRBV07 underrepresentation in rheumatoid arthritis patients was not adjusted for multiple comparisons.

Data came from immunoSEQ multiplex PCR; TCRdb stores just in-frame clones and leaves some out. The table has 15,000 to 20,000 clones, roughly 85% seen once. The rearrangement links TRBV9 to TRBJ1-2; weak D call: TRBD1 (5 bases). Sequenced: CD8+ T cells sorted from blood. The source is a woman aged 40 to 50 with rheumatoid arthritis. CDR3 sequence reads: CASSVGLAGRNGYTF. The CDR3, as DNA: TGTGCCAGCAGCGTAGGCTTGGCGGGGCGAAATGGCTACACCTTC.